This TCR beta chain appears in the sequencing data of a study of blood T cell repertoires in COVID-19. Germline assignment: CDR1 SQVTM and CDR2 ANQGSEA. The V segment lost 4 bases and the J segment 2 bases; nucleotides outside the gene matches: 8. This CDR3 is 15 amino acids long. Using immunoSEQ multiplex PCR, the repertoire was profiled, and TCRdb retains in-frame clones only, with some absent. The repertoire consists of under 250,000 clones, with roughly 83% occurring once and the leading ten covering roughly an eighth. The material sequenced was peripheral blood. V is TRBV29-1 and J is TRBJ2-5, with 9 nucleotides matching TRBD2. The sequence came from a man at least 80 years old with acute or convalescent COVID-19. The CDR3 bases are TGCAGCGTTGTGTTGCTAGCGGGGTATCAAGAGACCCAGTACTTC. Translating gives CSVVLLAGYQETQYF.